A selection of T cell receptor beta chains follows, all from one sample in a study of shared clonotypes between healthy human individuals. The protocol was immunoSEQ multiplex PCR, while the TCRdb copy is restricted to in-frame clones and leaves out a portion. The sample records 110,000 or so clones, around 68% being singletons. Sequencing used memory CD8+ T cells sorted from blood. These receptors came from a woman in her thirties in good health. The CDR3 runs from the conserved cysteine through the conserved F or W. Only some rows state a clone size, as once, few, many or a class for expanded clones.

size | V | length | CDR3
. | TRBV10-3 | 17 | CAISASGQGGRDNEQFF
once | TRBV2 | 19 | CASSEVSTPLAARSYEQYF
. | TRBV29-1 | 13 | CSVGPRNGAEAFF
. | TRBV11-2 | 16 | CASSLLRKGALDEQFF
. | TRBV18 | 16 | CASSPPRSSGANVLTF
. | TRBV7-9 | 14 | CAINGAVATDTQYF
. | TRBV15 | 18 | CATSRVASSGRAGDTQYF
. | TRBV10-1 | 19 | CASSESRLRLAGGTDTQYF
once | TRBV2 | 16 | CASSEAGATESYEQYF
. | TRBV27 | 14 | CASSLLAGVGEQYF
. | TRBV11-1 | 13 | CASTESGAYEQYF
. | TRBV10-1 | 18 | CASSERSGRPSNTGELFF
. | TRBV28 | 18 | CASSSGLAGASGQETQYF
. | TRBV11-3 | 15 | CASRKDRGPQDEQYF
once | TRBV28 | 16 | CASSPTVGGATGELFF
. | TRBV19 | 17 | CASNGWTGESGANVLTF
. | TRBV2 | 13 | CASSVERLARQYF
. | TRBV29-1 | 13 | CSVAASGANVLTF
few | TRBV6-1 | 14 | CASRKDRMETEAFF
. | TRBV6-1 | 15 | CASSEARTGKETQYF
. | TRBV11-1 | 13 | CASNPQGETEAFF
. | TRBV27 | 16 | CASSSGGSSANYGYTF
. | TRBV4-1 | 15 | CASRQSGTLEETQYF
once | TRBV10-1 | 13 | CASSEGRTYEQYF
. | TRBV6-5 | 16 | CASSYPRGWHTGELFF
. | TRBV28 | 16 | CASIGCGGACRDTQYF
. | TRBV6-4 | 14 | CASSRQGGSDGYTF
. | TRBV18 | 15 | CASSPRQGWNTEAFF
. | TRBV7-9 | 14 | CASSNASSYNEQFF
. | TRBV19 | 13 | CASTRDRYGGYTF
many | TRBV4-2 | 17 | CASSQDSAGVSQETQYF
. | TRBV19 | 12 | CASSTGQGEQFF
. | TRBV28 | 17 | CASSPTRKAGGPVPQYF
. | TRBV10-3 | 15 | CAIRGAGREPYEQYF
. | TRBV6-4 | 14 | CASSDGSGRDTQYF
. | TRBV6-1 | 14 | CASRQLRPNYGYTF
. | TRBV10-2 | 11 | CASSWNTEAFF
. | TRBV19 | 15 | CASSIGTSGYNEQFF
. | TRBV7-2 | 12 | CASSLAQETQYF
. | TRBV28 | 14 | CASTNEVNTGELFF
once | TRBV5-1 | 14 | CASSLAGAFYEQYF
few | TRBV6-4 | 15 | CASSEDRGGANVLTF
. | TRBV19 | 17 | CASSNSPKTGLGQPQHF
. | TRBV6-1 | 13 | CAARLAEKGELFF
. | TRBV30 | 13 | CAWSAGMNTEAFF
. | TRBV25-1 | 13 | CASSGTVTYEQYF